One T cell receptor beta chain is described in this entry. Its target is not known. The entry originates in a study of monozygotic twins with inflammatory bowel disease. Whole-study results and caveats: On the inverse Simpson index, IBD patients scored lower for TCRbeta diversity than healthy co-twins.

The CDR3 runs 18 residues. In germline, CDR1 is MNHEY, CDR2 SVGEGT. Every TCR library used approximately 3,700 ng of total RNA. UMIs incorporating a 6-nucleotide sample barcode were appended by means of template switching. Nested amplification of TCRalpha and TCRbeta cDNA involved two PCRs of roughly 17 and 9 cycles. TCRdb reprocessed the 5' RACE reads and stores each CDR3 protein as one record, lacking DNA. This table lists some 150,000 distinct CDR3 sequences. Sequencing was done on a sample of blood. This clonotype was obtained from a human donor with ulcerative colitis or Crohn's disease, or a healthy co-twin of an affected twin (not recorded which). The chain has TRBV6-2 or TRBV6-3 and TRBJ2-5; TCRdb gives TRBD2 as the D gene, but with no DNA this cannot be confirmed. CDR3 amino acids: CASVTERGASGRVKTQYF.